The 10 T cell receptor beta chains in this list originate from one sample, sequenced in a study of T cell responses to AZD1222 COVID-19 vaccine. The assay was immunoSEQ multiplex PCR, and TCRdb's table has in-frame clones only and misses some. The table records some 150,000 clones, 70% to 90% of them present only once. This material consisted of peripheral blood, taken 28 days after the second dose of the MenACWY control vaccine. The receptors come from an adult who received the MenACWY meningococcal vaccine as a control.

The rearrangement uses TRBV29-1 and TRBJ2-1, with D unclear. CDR3 length equals 13 residues. V dropped 8 bases and J dropped 12 bases, with 23 bases sitting between them. The germline CDR1 and CDR2 sequences are SQVTM and ANQGSEA. The CDR3 protein is CSSFGKGGHGQFF. The CDR3 DNA follows: TGCAGCTCTTTCGGCAAGGGTGGCCATGGGCAGTTCTTC.

In its sample, this clone was seen a few times. The J gene is TRBJ1-1, the V gene TRBV28, with a possible D match to TRBD1 (5 bases). Germline V gene sequence: CDR1 MDHEN, CDR2 SYDVKM. V was pared by 2 bases and J by 8 bases, with 15 bases between. This CDR3 spans 14 amino acids. The CDR3 loop is CASSLTGLIPEAFF. In DNA form, the CDR3 reads TGTGCCAGCAGTTTAACAGGCCTGATACCGGAAGCTTTCTTT.

This clone has a handful of counts. The V call is TRBV28, the J call TRBJ1-6; maybe TRBD1 (5 bases). V lost 3 bases and J 7 bases, leaving 13 bases between the germline ends. CDR3 length: 15 residues. In germline, CDR1 is MDHEN, CDR2 SYDVKM. The CDR3 protein is CASSFPGGGNSPLHF. CDR3 nucleotide sequence: TGTGCCAGCAGTTTCCCCGGGGGGGGAAATTCACCCCTCCACTTT.

This chain connects TRBV5-1 to TRBJ1-1; tentatively, D is TRBD1 (6 bases). This CDR3 contains 16 residues. Trimming shortened V by 4 bases and J by 0 bases, and 16 bases separated the two germline ends. Germline lookup yields CDR1 SGHRS and CDR2 YFSETQ. DNA for the CDR3: TGCGCCAGCAGCGCCCAGACAGGCCTCCTGAACACTGAAGCTTTCTTT. It encodes CASSAQTGLLNTEAFF.

The J gene is TRBJ2-3, the V gene TRBV2; D not resolved. This CDR3 has 15 amino acids. CDR1 is SNHLY and CDR2 is FYNNEI in the germline V gene. V gave up 6 bases and J gave up 0 bases, with 13 bases separating them. The CDR3 bases are TGTGCCAGCAGCCCCCGGAGCCAGAGCACAGATACGCAGTATTTT. This encodes CASSPRSQSTDTQYF.

This chain joins TRBV5-6 and TRBJ2-5; TRBD1 or TRBD2 may be the D gene (7 bases each). Trimming removed 4 bases from V and 4 bases from J, with 14 bases in between. CDR3 length: 14 amino acids. Germline loops: CDR1 SGHDT, CDR2 YYEEEE. The CDR3 DNA sequence: TGTGCCAGCAGCCCGGGGGGACAGCGAGAGACCCAGTACTTC. It yields the protein CASSPGGQRETQYF.

Here the CDR3 DNA reads TGTGCCAGCAGCACGGACAGGGGGCCACATACGGCTTTCTTT. As protein: CASSTDRGPHTAFF. This chain connects TRBV5-6 to TRBJ1-1, with 11 nucleotides matching TRBD1. The CDR3 is made up of 14 amino acids. Germline V gene sequence: CDR1 SGHDT, CDR2 YYEEEE. Trimming took 4 bases from V and 11 from J; bases not matched to a gene: 10.

V usage is TRBV2 and J usage is TRBJ1-5; TRBD1 is a possible D gene (6 bases). The germline CDR1 and CDR2 sequences are SNHLY and FYNNEI. The V end was cut by 7 bases, the J end by 0 bases, with 13 bases between. The CDR3 length is 15 residues. The CDR3 nucleotides read TGTGCCAGCAATAGACAGGCCACTAGCAATCAGCCCCAGCATTTT. Its translation is CASNRQATSNQPQHF.

This clone appeared once. This chain uses TRBV30 with TRBJ1-4, with D perhaps matching TRBD1 (6 bases). Germline CDR1 GTSNPN, CDR2 SVGIG (reference sequence). This CDR3 has 13 residues. Deletions cut 4 bases from V and 1 base from J, with 7 bases between. CDR3 bases: TGTGCCTGGACCAGGGGAACTAATGAAAAACTGTTTTTT. Translating gives CAWTRGTNEKLFF.

The rearrangement links TRBV7-2 to TRBJ2-7; 9 bases line up with TRBD2. The CDR3 has 13 amino acids. Germline V gene sequence: CDR1 SGHTA, CDR2 FQGNSA. Losses at the gene ends were 5 bases for V and 8 bases for J; bases not matched to a gene: 7. CDR3 sequence (DNA): TGTGCCAGCAGCGGGCGGGGGGGTGATCAGCAGTACTTC. Protein: CASSGRGGDQQYF.